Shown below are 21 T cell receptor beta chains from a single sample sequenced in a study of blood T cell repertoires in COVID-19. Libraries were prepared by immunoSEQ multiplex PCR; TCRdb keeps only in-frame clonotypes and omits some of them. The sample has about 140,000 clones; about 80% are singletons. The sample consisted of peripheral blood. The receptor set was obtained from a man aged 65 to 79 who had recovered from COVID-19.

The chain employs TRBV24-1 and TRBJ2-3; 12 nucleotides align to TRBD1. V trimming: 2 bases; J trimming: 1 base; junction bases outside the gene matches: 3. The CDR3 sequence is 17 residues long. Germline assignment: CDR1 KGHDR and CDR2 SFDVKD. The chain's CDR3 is CATSDSGQGAGTDTQYF. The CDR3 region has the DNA TGTGCCACCAGTGATTCGGGACAGGGGGCCGGCACAGATACGCAGTATTTT.

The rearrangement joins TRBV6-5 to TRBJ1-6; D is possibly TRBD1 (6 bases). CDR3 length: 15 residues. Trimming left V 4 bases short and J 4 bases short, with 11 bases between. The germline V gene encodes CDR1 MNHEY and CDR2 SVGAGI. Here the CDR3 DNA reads TGTGCCAGCAGTTCCGGGACACGTTATAATTCACCCCTCCACTTT. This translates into CASSSGTRYNSPLHF.

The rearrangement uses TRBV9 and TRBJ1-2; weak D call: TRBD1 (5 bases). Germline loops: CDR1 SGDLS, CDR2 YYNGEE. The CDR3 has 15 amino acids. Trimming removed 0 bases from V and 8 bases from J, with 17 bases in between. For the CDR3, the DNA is TGTGCCAGCAGCGTAGGGGAAGGACACCGATACGGCTACACCTTC. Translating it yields CASSVGEGHRYGYTF.

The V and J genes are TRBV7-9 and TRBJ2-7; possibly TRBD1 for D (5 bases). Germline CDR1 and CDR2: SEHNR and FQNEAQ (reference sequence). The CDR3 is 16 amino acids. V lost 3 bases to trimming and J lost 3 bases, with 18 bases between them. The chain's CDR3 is CASSLVGANLNYEQYF. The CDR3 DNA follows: TGTGCCAGCAGCTTGGTAGGGGCGAATCTCAACTACGAGCAGTACTTC. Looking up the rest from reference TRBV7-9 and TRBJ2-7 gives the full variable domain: DTGVSQNPRHKITKRGQNVTFRCDPISEHNRLYWYRQTLGQGPEFLTYFQNEAQLEKSRLLSDRFSAERPKGSFSTLEIQRTEQGDSAMYLCASSLVGANLNYEQYFGPGTRLTVT.

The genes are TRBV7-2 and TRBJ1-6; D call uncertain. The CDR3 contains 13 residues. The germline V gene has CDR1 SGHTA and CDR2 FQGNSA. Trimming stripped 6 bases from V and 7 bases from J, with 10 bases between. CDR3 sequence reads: CASRLGGNSPLHF. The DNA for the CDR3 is TGTGCCAGCAGGCTCGGCGGCAATTCACCCCTCCACTTT.

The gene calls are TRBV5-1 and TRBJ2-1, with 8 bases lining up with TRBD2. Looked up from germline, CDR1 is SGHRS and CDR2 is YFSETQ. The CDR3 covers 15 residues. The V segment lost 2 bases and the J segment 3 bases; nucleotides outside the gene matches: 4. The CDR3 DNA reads TGCGCCAGCAGCTTACAAGCGGGGGTCTACAATGAGCAGTTCTTC. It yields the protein CASSLQAGVYNEQFF.

The CDR3, as DNA: TGTGCCATCACTCCGGGACAGGGGTTGTATGGCTACACCTTC. As protein: CAITPGQGLYGYTF. This chain links TRBV2 with TRBJ1-2, with 10 bases identical to TRBD1. In germline, CDR1 is SNHLY, CDR2 FYNNEI. V gave up 10 bases and J gave up 5 bases; unmatched junction bases: 10. This CDR3 has 14 amino acids.

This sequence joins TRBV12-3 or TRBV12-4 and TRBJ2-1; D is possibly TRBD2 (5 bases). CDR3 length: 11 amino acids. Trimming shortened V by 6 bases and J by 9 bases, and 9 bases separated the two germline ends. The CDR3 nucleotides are TGTGCCAGCAGCTCCGGGGTTGAGCAGTTCTTC. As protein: CASSSGVEQFF.

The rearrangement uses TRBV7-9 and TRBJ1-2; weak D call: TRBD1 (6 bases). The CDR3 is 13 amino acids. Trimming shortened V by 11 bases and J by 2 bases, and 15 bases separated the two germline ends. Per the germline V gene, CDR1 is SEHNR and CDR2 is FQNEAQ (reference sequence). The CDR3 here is CAVSGQWNYGYTF. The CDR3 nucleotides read TGTGCCGTTTCCGGACAGTGGAACTATGGCTACACCTTC.

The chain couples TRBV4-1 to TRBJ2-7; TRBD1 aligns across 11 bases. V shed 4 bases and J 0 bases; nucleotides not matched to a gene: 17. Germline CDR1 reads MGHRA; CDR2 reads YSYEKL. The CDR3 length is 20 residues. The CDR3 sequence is CASSLNLGQGALAPSYEQYF. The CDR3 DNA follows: TGCGCCAGCAGCCTCAATTTAGGACAGGGGGCGTTAGCCCCCTCCTACGAGCAGTACTTC.

The CDR3 spells CASSSTVVEGTEAFF. The CDR3 nucleotides are TGTGCCAGCAGCTCCACTGTAGTGGAGGGCACTGAAGCTTTCTTT. The chain has TRBV11-3 and TRBJ1-1; D not resolved. Between the trimmed V and J ends, which lost 4 bases and 4 bases, there was a span of 16 bases. This CDR3 region has 15 residues. Germline V gene sequence: CDR1 SGHNT, CDR2 YENEEA. The full variable domain, with the rest looked up from reference TRBV11-3 and TRBJ1-1, is EAGVVQSPRYKIIEKKQPVAFWCNPISGHNTLYWYLQNLGQGPELLIRYENEEAVDDSQLPKDRFSAERLKGVDSTLKIQPAELGDSAVYLCASSSTVVEGTEAFFGQGTRLTVV.

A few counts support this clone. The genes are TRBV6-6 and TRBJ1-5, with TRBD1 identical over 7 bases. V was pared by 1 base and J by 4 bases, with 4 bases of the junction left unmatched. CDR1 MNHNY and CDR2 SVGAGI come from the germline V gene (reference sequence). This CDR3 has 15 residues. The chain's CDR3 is CASSYLGTVNQPQHF. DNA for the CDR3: TGTGCCAGCAGTTACTTGGGGACAGTGAATCAGCCCCAGCATTTT.

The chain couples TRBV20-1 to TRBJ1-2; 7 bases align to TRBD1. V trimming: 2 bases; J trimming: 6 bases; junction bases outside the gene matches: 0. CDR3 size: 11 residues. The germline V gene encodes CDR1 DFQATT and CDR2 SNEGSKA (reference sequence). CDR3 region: CSARQGDGYTF. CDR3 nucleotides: TGCAGTGCTAGACAGGGGGATGGCTACACCTTC.

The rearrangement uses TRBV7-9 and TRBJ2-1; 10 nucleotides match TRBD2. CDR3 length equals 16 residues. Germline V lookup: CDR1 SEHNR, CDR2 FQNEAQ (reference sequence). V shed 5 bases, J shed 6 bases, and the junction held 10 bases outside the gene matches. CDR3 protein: CASSPQGTSVFNEQFF. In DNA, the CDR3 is TGTGCCAGCAGCCCACAGGGGACTAGCGTTTTCAATGAGCAGTTCTTC.

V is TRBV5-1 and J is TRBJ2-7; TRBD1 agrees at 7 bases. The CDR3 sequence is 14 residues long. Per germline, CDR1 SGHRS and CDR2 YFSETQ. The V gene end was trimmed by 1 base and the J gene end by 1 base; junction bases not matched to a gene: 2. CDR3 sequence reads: CASSLWDSSYEQYF. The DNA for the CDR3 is TGCGCCAGCAGCTTGTGGGACAGTTCCTACGAGCAGTACTTC.

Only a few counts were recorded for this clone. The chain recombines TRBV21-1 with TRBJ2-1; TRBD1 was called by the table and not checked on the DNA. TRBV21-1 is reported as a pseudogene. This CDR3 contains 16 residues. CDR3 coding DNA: TGTGCCAGCAGCAAACATGCGGACAGGGTGGGGAATGAGCAGTTCTTC. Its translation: CASSKHADRVGNEQFF.

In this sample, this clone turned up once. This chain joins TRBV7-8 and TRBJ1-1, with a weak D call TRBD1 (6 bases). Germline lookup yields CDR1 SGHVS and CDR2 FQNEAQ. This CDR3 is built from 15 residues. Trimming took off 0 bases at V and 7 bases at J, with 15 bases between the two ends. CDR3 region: CASSLAARTEGEAFF. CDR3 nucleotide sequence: TGTGCCAGCAGCTTAGCGGCCCGGACAGAGGGTGAAGCTTTCTTT.

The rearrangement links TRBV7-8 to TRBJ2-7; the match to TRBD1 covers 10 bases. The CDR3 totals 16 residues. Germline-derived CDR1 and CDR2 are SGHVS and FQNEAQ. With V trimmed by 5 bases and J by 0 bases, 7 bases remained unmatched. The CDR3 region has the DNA TGTGCCAGCAGCCATCCGGGACAGGGGAACTCCTACGAGCAGTACTTC. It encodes CASSHPGQGNSYEQYF.

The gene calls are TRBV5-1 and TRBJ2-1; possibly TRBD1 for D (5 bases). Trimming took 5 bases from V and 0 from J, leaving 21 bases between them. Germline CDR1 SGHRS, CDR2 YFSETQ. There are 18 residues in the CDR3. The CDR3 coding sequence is TGCGCCAGCAGTAGCAGGGTAATCGCGAGGAGCTCCTACAATGAGCAGTTCTTC. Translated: CASSSRVIARSSYNEQFF.

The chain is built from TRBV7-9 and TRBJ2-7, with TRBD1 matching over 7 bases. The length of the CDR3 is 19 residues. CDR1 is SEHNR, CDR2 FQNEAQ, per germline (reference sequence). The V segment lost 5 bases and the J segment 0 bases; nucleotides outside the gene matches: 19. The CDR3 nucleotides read TGTGCCAGCAGCCCAGGATATTCTCTCGGACAGGAGAGCTCCTACGAGCAGTACTTC. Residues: CASSPGYSLGQESSYEQYF.

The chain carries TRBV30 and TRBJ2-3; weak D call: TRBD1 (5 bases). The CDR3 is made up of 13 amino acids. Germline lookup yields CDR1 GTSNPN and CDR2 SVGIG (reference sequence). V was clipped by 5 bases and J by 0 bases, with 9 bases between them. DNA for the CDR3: TGTGCCTGGGACAGAGCTAGCACAGATACGCAGTATTTT. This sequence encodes CAWDRASTDTQYF.